The clone carrying this T cell receptor (beta chain) was detected ten times or more. The record originates from a study of T cells in Graves' hyperthyroidism and ophthalmopathy. The TCR beta CDR3 regions underwent amplification using RNA transcripts as the source. During a first-round RT-PCR of the TCR CDR3, the HTBI primer set was used. TCRdb reprocessed the multiplex PCR reads via MiXCR and lists one record per CDR3 protein. The profile shows approximately 360,000 distinct CDR3 sequences, 15% to 18% of them singletons. The sequence was obtained from a woman younger than 30 with Graves' hyperthyroidism that later progressed to Graves' ophthalmopathy. Sequencing was performed on blood.

The CDR3 loop is CASSEPSGGGNQPQHF. In nucleotides, the CDR3 is TGTGCCAGCAGCGAACCCTCCGGGGGAGGCAATCAGCCCCAGCATTTT. This chain uses TRBV28 with TRBJ1-5; TRBD1 might be the D (5 bases). The CDR3 totals 16 residues. The germline CDR1 and CDR2 sequences are MDHEN and SYDVKM. V lost 6 bases to trimming and J lost 2 bases, with 17 bases between them.